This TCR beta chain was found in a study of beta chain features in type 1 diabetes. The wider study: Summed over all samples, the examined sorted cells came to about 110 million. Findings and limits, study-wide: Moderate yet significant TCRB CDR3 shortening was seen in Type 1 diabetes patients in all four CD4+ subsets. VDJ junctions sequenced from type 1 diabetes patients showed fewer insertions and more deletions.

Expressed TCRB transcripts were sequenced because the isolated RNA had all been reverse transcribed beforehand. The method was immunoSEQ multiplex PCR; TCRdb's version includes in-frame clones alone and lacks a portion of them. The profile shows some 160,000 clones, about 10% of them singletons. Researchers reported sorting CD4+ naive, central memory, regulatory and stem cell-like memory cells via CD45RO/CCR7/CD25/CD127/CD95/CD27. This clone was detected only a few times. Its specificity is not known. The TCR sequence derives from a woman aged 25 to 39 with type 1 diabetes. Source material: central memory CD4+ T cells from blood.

CDR3 loop: CASSLTGEETQYF. The CDR3 coding sequence is TGTGCCAGCAGCTTAACGGGAGAAGAGACCCAGTACTTC. The chain is built from TRBV7-3 and TRBJ2-5; a weak D match, TRBD2 (5 bases). The CDR3 sequence is 13 residues long. Trimming shortened V by 0 bases and J by 3 bases, and 5 bases separated the two germline ends. Germline CDR1 is SGHTA and CDR2 is FQGTGA. Full variable domain (rest looked up from reference TRBV7-3 and TRBJ2-5): GAGVSQTPSNKVTEKGKYVELRCDPISGHTALYWYRQSLGQGPEFLIYFQGTGAADDSGLPNDRFFAVRPEGSVSTLKIQRTERGDSAVYLCASSLTGEETQYFGPGTRLLVL.